One sample yielded the 18 T cell receptor beta chains listed below, sequenced in a study of control samples from healthy donors and cancer patients. Produced via immunoSEQ multiplex PCR; TCRdb's table is partial and in-frame only. The data contain tens of thousands of clones, under 90% of them singletons. The sequenced sample consisted of blood. The receptor set was obtained from a man aged 65 to 85 in good health.

J is TRBJ1-2 and V is TRBV18; D gene unclear. Germline assignment: CDR1 KGHSH and CDR2 LQKENI. This CDR3 region has 15 residues. The germline V and J ends were trimmed by 0 bases and 4 bases, with 12 bases remaining between them. This CDR3 is CASSPPGAPSYGYTF. CDR3 nucleotides: TGTGCCAGCTCACCACCTGGCGCACCGAGCTATGGCTACACCTTC.

This clone turned up a few times. The rearrangement uses TRBV5-4 and TRBJ2-2; unclear D gene. The CDR3 extends over 15 amino acids. The V end was cut by 0 bases, the J end by 0 bases, with 6 bases between. Germline V gene lookup returns CDR1 SGHNT and CDR2 YYREEE (reference sequence). CDR3 sequence (DNA): TGTGCCAGCAGCTTGGGTTTGGCGAACACCGGGGAGCTGTTTTTT. Amino acids: CASSLGLANTGELFF.

This chain connects TRBV5-8 to TRBJ2-5; possibly TRBD1 or TRBD2 for D (5 bases each). The CDR3 is 15 residues long. CDR1 SGHTS and CDR2 YDEGEE come from the germline V gene. Trimming took 2 bases from V and 5 from J, leaving 16 bases between them. CDR3 in amino acids: CASSLAGTAVETQYF. CDR3 DNA: TGTGCCAGCAGCTTAGCTGGGACCGCAGTCGAGACCCAGTACTTC.

The chain is built from TRBV5-1 and TRBJ2-3; the match to TRBD2 covers 11 bases. The CDR3 consists of 16 residues. From germline, CDR1 is SGHRS and CDR2 YFSETQ. V shed 1 base and J 3 bases; nucleotides not matched to a gene: 4. The CDR3 DNA reads TGCGCCAGCAGCTTGCGGGGGACTAGCGGTACAGATACGCAGTATTTT. It encodes CASSLRGTSGTDTQYF.

This chain uses TRBV28 with TRBJ2-7; 10 bases fit TRBD1. Unmatched junction bases numbered 10, after V lost 4 bases and J lost 1 base. CDR1 is MDHEN, CDR2 SYDVKM, per germline. The CDR3 runs to 17 residues. CDR3 nucleotides: TGTGCCAGCAGTTCTATATGGACAGGGGGGGCGTCCTACGAGCAGTACTTC. It encodes CASSSIWTGGASYEQYF.

V and J are TRBV21-1 and TRBJ2-2; TRBD1 is the table's D call, not checked against the DNA. TRBV21-1 is labeled a pseudogene. The CDR3 consists of 16 residues. The CDR3 reads CASSKEAGANTGELFF. The CDR3 nucleotides read TGTGCCAGCAGCAAAGAAGCAGGGGCGAACACCGGGGAGCTGTTTTTT.

This clone was detected only once. The chain uses TRBV12-5 and TRBJ2-2; possible D gene TRBD2, 5 bases. Germline CDR1 reads LGHNT; CDR2 reads FRNRAP. Trimming stripped 2 bases from V and 6 bases from J, with 10 bases between. This CDR3 comprises 14 residues. DNA of the CDR3: TGTGCTAGTGGTTTGTATCAGAGGGCCGGGGAGCTGTTTTTT. It codes for CASGLYQRAGELFF. Full variable domain (remainder filled in from reference TRBV12-5 and TRBJ2-2): DARVTQTPRHKVTEMGQEVTMRCQPILGHNTVFWYRQTMMQGLELLAYFRNRAPLDDSGMPKDRFSAEMPDATLATLKIQPSEPRDSAVYFCASGLYQRAGELFFGEGSRLTVL.

Only one count was recorded for this clone. This sequence joins TRBV7-7 and TRBJ2-7, with TRBD1 matching over 8 bases. This CDR3 region has 14 residues. The germline gives CDR1 SSHAT, CDR2 FNYEAQ (reference sequence). V lost 6 bases and J lost 3; bases outside the gene matches: 7. Here the CDR3 reads CASSIDRGSYEQYF. CDR3 bases: TGTGCCAGCAGTATTGACAGGGGAAGCTACGAGCAGTACTTC.

The chain has TRBV9 and TRBJ1-1; unclear D gene. Germline-derived CDR1 and CDR2 are SGDLS and YYNGEE. This CDR3 spans 17 amino acids. V was trimmed by 0 bases and J by 0 bases, leaving 15 bases between them. CDR3 nucleotide sequence: TGTGCCAGCAGCGTAGGCCTCGGGGAGGGTATGAACACTGAAGCTTTCTTT. Amino acids: CASSVGLGEGMNTEAFF.

This chain links TRBV5-8 with TRBJ2-7; TRBD1 aligns across 10 bases. Germline V CDR1 and CDR2: SGHTS, YDEGEE. V lost 4 bases, J lost 3 bases, and 1 base stayed unmatched. This CDR3 comprises 13 residues. In nucleotides, the CDR3 is TGTGCCAGCAGCCGGGACAGGGGCTACGAGCAGTACTTC. It encodes CASSRDRGYEQYF.

The CDR3 here is CASTSGTSGNNEQFF. CDR3 DNA: TGTGCCAGCACATCCGGGACTAGCGGCAACAATGAGCAGTTCTTC. V is TRBV28 and J is TRBJ2-1; TRBD2 matches at 11 bases. The CDR3 totals 15 residues. V shed 7 bases, J shed 5 bases, and the junction held 7 bases outside the gene matches. Germline lookup yields CDR1 MDHEN and CDR2 SYDVKM.

The chain joins TRBV24-1 to TRBJ2-1; possibly TRBD2 for D (5 bases). CDR3 length: 15 residues. Germline CDR1 and CDR2: KGHDR and SFDVKD. V was pared by 1 base and J by 5 bases, with 11 bases between. CDR3 nucleotides: TGTGCCACCAGTGATTTCGGGGTTAGGGACAATGAGCAGTTCTTC. Translation gives CATSDFGVRDNEQFF.

This sequence joins TRBV10-3 and TRBJ2-3; 11 nucleotides match TRBD2. V lost 4 bases and J lost 6; bases outside the gene matches: 12. The CDR3 sequence is 17 residues long. The germline V gene has CDR1 ENHRY and CDR2 SYGVKD. In nucleotides, the CDR3 is TGTGCCATCAGTGCGCGACTAGCGGGGCCCCTTCGGGATACGCAGTATTTT. Translation gives CAISARLAGPLRDTQYF.

In this sample, this clone turned up once. The chain employs TRBV30 and TRBJ2-2, with TRBD2 as a possible D gene (5 bases). V lost 2 bases to trimming and J lost 7 bases, with 20 bases between them. This CDR3 has 16 amino acids. Germline V gene sequence: CDR1 GTSNPN, CDR2 SVGIG (reference sequence). CDR3 in DNA: TGTGCCTGGAGTAAAGACGGCCAGAGAGGGAGCGGGGAGCTGTTTTTT. Translating it yields CAWSKDGQRGSGELFF.

The V and J genes are TRBV5-6 and TRBJ2-5; D may be TRBD1 or TRBD2 (5 bases each). Trimming removed 3 bases at V and 5 bases at J, with 23 bases between. Germline CDR1 reads SGHDT; CDR2 reads YYEEEE. This CDR3 is built from 17 residues. The CDR3 sequence: CASSYHSRGTVRETQYF. The CDR3 nucleotides are TGTGCCAGCAGCTACCATTCTCGAGGGACGGTGAGGGAGACCCAGTACTTC.

This chain joins TRBV28 and TRBJ1-5; D is unresolved. Trimming removed 8 bases from V and 3 bases from J, with 20 bases in between. The length of the CDR3 is 16 residues. Germline V gene sequence: CDR1 MDHEN, CDR2 SYDVKM. This chain's CDR3 is CASGNPREGNNQPQHF. DNA of the CDR3: TGTGCCAGCGGCAATCCGCGGGAAGGGAACAATCAGCCCCAGCATTTT.

This clone has just a few counts. The chain links TRBV7-2 to TRBJ1-2, with 9 bases identical to TRBD1. V dropped 5 bases and J dropped 6; count of bases not matched to a gene: 7. CDR1 SGHTA and CDR2 FQGNSA come from the germline V gene. This CDR3 is built from 14 residues. This CDR3 reads CASSLRTGVNGYTF. The CDR3 DNA follows: TGTGCCAGCAGCCTTAGGACAGGGGTCAATGGCTACACCTTC.

The V gene is TRBV18, the J gene TRBJ1-1; unclear D gene. The V end was cut by 3 bases, the J end by 1 base, with 6 bases between. The length of the CDR3 is 13 residues. CDR1 is KGHSH and CDR2 is LQKENI in the germline V gene. In DNA, the CDR3 is TGTGCCAGCTCACCCTTGAGGAACACTGAAGCTTTCTTT. Translated: CASSPLRNTEAFF.